This note documents a single TCR beta chain sequence. What it binds is unknown. The CDR3 consists of 16 residues. Trimming took 4 bases from V and 0 from J, leaving 12 bases between them. In germline, CDR1 is ENHRY, CDR2 SYGVKD. This sample is drawn from a study of shared clonotypes between healthy human individuals. Study summary: Those who served as donors were a couple of women and a few men between the ages of 18 and 49.

Generated by immunoSEQ multiplex PCR, the TCRdb table keeps only in-frame clones and is missing some. The sample has 1.5 million to 1.9 million clones; under 99% are singletons. The study, taken as a whole, reports: Clonotype sharing levels among donors were expected to vary with sequencing depth. Of the naive CD4 clonotypes, around 4.8% were shared across several donors.

Sequences were obtained from naive CD4+ T cells sorted from blood. Sample subset: CD45RA+ positively selected. This chain links TRBV10-3 with TRBJ1-4, with D possibly being TRBD1 (6 bases). The source of this sequence is a man aged 25 to 40 in good health. The CDR3, as DNA: TGTGCCATCAGTGGGGGGGCACCTGCAACTAATGAAAAACTGTTTTTT. Residues: CAISGGAPATNEKLFF.